This TCR beta chain appears in the sequencing data of a study of cytomegalovirus exposure and HLA in healthy donors. General study results and limits: Sequencing likely produced, as an artifact, a cluster of highly shared sequence variants.

It was healthy bone marrow donors who served as donors. Germline V gene data show CDR1 as SGHTS and CDR2 as YDEGEE. Trimming cost V 1 base and J 4 bases; bases outside gene matches: 4. The CDR3 runs to 15 residues. A multiplex PCR was run with 60 Vbeta primers and 13 Jbeta primers. Sequencing used immunoSEQ multiplex PCR; TCRdb keeps in-frame clones, though not all of them. The sample gives about 160,000 clones, 75% to 90% of which show up once; about 1.2% is in the top ten. About this clone: Its antigen is not identified.

J is TRBJ2-2 and V is TRBV5-8, with 7 bases that match TRBD1. This clonotype originated in a boy under 10 years old in good health and CMV-seronegative. Sample: PBMCs. The CDR3 protein is CASSLTGASTGELFF. The CDR3 nucleotides are TGTGCCAGCAGCTTGACAGGGGCGAGCACCGGGGAGCTGTTTTTT.